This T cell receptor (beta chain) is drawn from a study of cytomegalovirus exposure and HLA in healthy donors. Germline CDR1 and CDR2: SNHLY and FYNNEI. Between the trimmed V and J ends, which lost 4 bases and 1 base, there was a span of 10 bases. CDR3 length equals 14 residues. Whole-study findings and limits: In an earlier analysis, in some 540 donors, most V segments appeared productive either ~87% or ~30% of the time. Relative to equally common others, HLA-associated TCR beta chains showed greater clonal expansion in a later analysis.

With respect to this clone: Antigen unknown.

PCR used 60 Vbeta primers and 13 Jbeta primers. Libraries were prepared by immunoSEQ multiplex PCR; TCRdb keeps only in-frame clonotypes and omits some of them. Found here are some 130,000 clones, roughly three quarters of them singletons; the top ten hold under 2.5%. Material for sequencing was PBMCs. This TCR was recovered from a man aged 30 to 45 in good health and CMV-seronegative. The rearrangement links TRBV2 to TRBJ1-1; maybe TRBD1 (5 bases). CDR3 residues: CASSALGPNTEAFF. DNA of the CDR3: TGTGCCAGCAGTGCTCTGGGGCCGAACACTGAAGCTTTCTTT.